This TCR beta chain originates from a study of blood T cells in healthy people across ages. Points on this clonotype: As yet, its antigen is unknown.

Regarding the study as a whole: Aged donors had fewer naive CD4+ cells and lower diversity than long-lived donors. A roughly linear fall in TCR beta diversity per million T cells was seen with increasing age. Shifts in expanded clonotypes may have been confounded by donor CMV status, which was unknown.

It was with a sample-barcoded 5' primer and a J-beta primer mix that a second PCR of roughly 7 to 11 cycles was run. MiXCR, run by TCRdb on the 5' RACE reads, gives a single entry per CDR3 protein. The table shows 1.5 million to 1.8 million distinct CDR3 sequences, with less than 45% occurring only once. Sequencing input: blood. The TCR comes from a woman aged 18-30 years in good health.

CDR3 sequence: CASSGVAGGPDEQFF. The CDR3 DNA is TGTGCCAGCAGTGGGGTAGCGGGGGGGCCGGATGAGCAGTTCTTC. V gene TRBV6-4 combines with J gene TRBJ2-1, with 11 bases aligning to TRBD2. J was trimmed by 8 bases and V by 4 bases; bases with no gene match: 7. Per germline, CDR1 MRHNA and CDR2 SNTAGT. This CDR3 comprises 15 residues.